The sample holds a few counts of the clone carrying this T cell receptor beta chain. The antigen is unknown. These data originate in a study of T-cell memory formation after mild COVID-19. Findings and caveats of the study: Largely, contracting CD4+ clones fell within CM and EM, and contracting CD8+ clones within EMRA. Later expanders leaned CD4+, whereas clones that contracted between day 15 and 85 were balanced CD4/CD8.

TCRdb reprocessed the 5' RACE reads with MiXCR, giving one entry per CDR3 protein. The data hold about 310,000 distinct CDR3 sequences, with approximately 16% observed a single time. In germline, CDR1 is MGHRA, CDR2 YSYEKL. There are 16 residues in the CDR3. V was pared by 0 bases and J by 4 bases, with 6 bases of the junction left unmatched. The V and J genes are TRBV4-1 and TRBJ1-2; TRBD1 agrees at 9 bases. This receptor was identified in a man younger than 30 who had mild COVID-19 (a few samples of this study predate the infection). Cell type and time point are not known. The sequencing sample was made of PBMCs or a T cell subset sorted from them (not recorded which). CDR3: CASSQDRTGASYGYTF. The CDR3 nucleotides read TGCGCCAGCAGCCAAGATAGGACAGGGGCGAGCTATGGCTACACCTTC.